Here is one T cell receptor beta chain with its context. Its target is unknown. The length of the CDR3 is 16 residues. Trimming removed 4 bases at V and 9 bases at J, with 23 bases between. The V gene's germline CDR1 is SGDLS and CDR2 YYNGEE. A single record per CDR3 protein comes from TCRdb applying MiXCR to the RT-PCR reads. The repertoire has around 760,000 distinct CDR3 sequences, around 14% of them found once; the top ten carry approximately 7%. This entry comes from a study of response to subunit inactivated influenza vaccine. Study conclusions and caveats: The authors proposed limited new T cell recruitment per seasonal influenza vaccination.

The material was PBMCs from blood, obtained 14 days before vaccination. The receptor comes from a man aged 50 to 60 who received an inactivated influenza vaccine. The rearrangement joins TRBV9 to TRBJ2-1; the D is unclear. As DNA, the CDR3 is TGTGCCAGCAGCCCTCGACAACAAATACAATTTGGTGAGCAGTTCTTC. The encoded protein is CASSPRQQIQFGEQFF.